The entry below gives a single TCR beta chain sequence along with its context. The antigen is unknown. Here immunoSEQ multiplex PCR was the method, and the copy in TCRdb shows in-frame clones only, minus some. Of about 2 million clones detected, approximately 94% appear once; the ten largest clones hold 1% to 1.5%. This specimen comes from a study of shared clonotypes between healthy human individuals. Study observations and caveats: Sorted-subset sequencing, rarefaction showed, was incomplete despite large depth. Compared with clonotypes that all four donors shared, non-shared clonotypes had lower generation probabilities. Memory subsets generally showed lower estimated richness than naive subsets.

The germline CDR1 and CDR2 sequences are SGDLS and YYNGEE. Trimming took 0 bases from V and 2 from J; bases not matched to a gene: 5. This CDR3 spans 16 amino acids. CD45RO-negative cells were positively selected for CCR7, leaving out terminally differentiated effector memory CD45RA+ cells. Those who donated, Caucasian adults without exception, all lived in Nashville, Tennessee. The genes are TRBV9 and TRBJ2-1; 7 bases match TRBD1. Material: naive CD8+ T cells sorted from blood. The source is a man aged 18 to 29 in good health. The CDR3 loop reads CASSVEGTETYNEQFF. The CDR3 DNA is TGTGCCAGCAGCGTAGAGGGGACAGAAACCTACAATGAGCAGTTCTTC.